This TCR beta chain was retrieved from a study of blood T cell repertoires in COVID-19. Per the original methods: The authors estimated nucleated cell counts from reference gene primer amplification. TCRdb's copy holds only in-frame clones and misses some; the assay was immunoSEQ multiplex PCR. V and J calls and clone size are as listed in that table; D and trimming were resolved from the DNA. This repertoire shows around 130,000 clones, approximately 86% found once; its top ten account for around 18%. This TCR came from a woman aged 50 to 60 who had recovered from COVID-19. Sequencing was performed on peripheral blood.

This chain's CDR3 is CASKFRGGTQYF. DNA for the CDR3: TGTGCCAGTAAATTTCGGGGGGGGACGCAGTATTTT. The chain has TRBV19 and TRBJ2-3, with 8 positions matching TRBD2. V gave up 7 bases and J gave up 9 bases; unmatched junction bases: 6. The CDR3 consists of 12 residues. CDR1 and CDR2 from the germline V gene are LNHDA and SQIVND (reference sequence).